Below are 25 T cell receptor beta chains sequenced from a single sample in a study of blood T cell repertoires in COVID-19. Method: immunoSEQ multiplex PCR; TCRdb's copy keeps in-frame clones and lacks some. This table holds 90,000 to 110,000 clones, over 75% found once. Sequenced: peripheral blood. These receptors all stem from a woman aged 50 to 65 with acute or convalescent COVID-19.

CDR3: CASTHHTGTPYEQYF. The DNA of the CDR3 is TGTGCCAGTACCCATCATACAGGGACACCTTACGAGCAGTACTTC. This chain uses TRBV19 with TRBJ2-7, with D possibly matching TRBD1 (6 bases). CDR3 size: 15 residues. From germline, CDR1 is LNHDA and CDR2 SQIVND (reference sequence). Trimming took 7 bases from V and 4 from J, leaving 20 bases between them.

J is TRBJ2-5 and V is TRBV2; no clear D. V dropped 5 bases and J dropped 3 bases, with 7 bases sitting between them. The CDR3 has 12 residues. CDR1 and CDR2 from the germline V gene are SNHLY and FYNNEI. The CDR3 nucleotides are TGTGCCAGCAGTCTAGAAAAAGAGACCCAGTACTTC. It encodes CASSLEKETQYF.

This rearrangement joins TRBV18 to TRBJ2-3; TRBD2 aligns across 9 bases. Unmatched junction bases numbered 11, after V lost 4 bases and J lost 0 bases. Germline-derived CDR1 and CDR2 are KGHSH and LQKENI. The CDR3 has 18 residues. DNA for the CDR3: TGTGCCAGCTCACTTCCGGGACTAGCTCTTCAGAGCACAGATACGCAGTATTTT. It yields the protein CASSLPGLALQSTDTQYF.

The J gene is TRBJ2-7, the V gene TRBV5-1; weak D call: TRBD1 (6 bases). The V end lost 2 bases, the J end lost 1 base, and 7 bases lay between the germline ends. Germline CDR1 SGHRS, CDR2 YFSETQ. CDR3 size: 13 residues. The CDR3 sequence is CASSFTGSYEQYF. The CDR3 DNA reads TGCGCCAGCAGCTTCACAGGGTCCTACGAGCAGTACTTC.

This chain joins TRBV5-4 and TRBJ2-3; no clear D gene. The germline V gene has CDR1 SGHNT and CDR2 YYREEE (reference sequence). Trimming took off 4 bases at V and 2 bases at J, with 8 bases between the two ends. There are 13 residues in the CDR3. The CDR3 DNA is TGTGCCAGCAGCATCCGCGACACAGATACGCAGTATTTT. Translation: CASSIRDTDTQYF.

The rearrangement joins TRBV5-1 to TRBJ1-1; 11 bases fit TRBD1. Germline V CDR1 and CDR2: SGHRS, YFSETQ. With V trimmed by 4 bases and J by 6 bases, 8 bases remained unmatched. The CDR3 spans 15 residues. The CDR3 DNA is TGCGCCAGCAGCCAGGGGACAGGGGGGATTGCTGAAGCTTTCTTT. As protein: CASSQGTGGIAEAFF. The full variable domain, completed using reference TRBV5-1 and TRBJ1-1, is KAGVTQTPRYLIKTRGQQVTLSCSPISGHRSVSWYQQTPGQGLQFLFEYFSETQRNKGNFPGRFSGRQFSNSRSEMNVSTLELGDSALYLCASSQGTGGIAEAFFGQGTRLTVV.

The chain employs TRBV5-1 and TRBJ2-2, with 8 positions matching TRBD2. V was clipped by 2 bases and J by 2 bases; unmatched bases: 11. This CDR3 has 18 amino acids. Germline assignment: CDR1 SGHRS and CDR2 YFSETQ. CDR3 nucleotide sequence: TGCGCCAGCAGCTTAAGCTCAAAAAGCGGGGGCAACACCGGGGAGCTGTTTTTT. It specifies CASSLSSKSGGNTGELFF.

The chain employs TRBV30 and TRBJ1-2; TRBD1 might be the D (5 bases). V gave up 3 bases and J gave up 7 bases, with 24 bases separating them. The CDR3 has 16 amino acids. Germline V gene sequence: CDR1 GTSNPN, CDR2 SVGIG (reference sequence). The CDR3 nucleotides are TGTGCCTGGAGGACGGCCGGGACTCCCGGTCGTCTTGGCTACACCTTC. Protein: CAWRTAGTPGRLGYTF.

The chain carries TRBV19 and TRBJ1-2, with D perhaps matching TRBD1 (6 bases). The germline CDR1 and CDR2 sequences are LNHDA and SQIVND (reference sequence). This CDR3 spans 11 amino acids. V was clipped by 8 bases and J by 8 bases, with 12 bases between them. CDR3 amino acids: CASGTGWGYTF. For the CDR3, the DNA is TGTGCCAGTGGAACAGGGTGGGGCTACACCTTC.

This sequence joins TRBV6-5 and TRBJ2-7; 9 bases fit TRBD1. With 7 bases clipped from V and 2 bases from J, the junction kept 9 bases outside the gene matches. CDR1 and CDR2 from the germline V gene are MNHEY and SVGAGI. This CDR3 is built from 15 residues. The CDR3: CASIRTGAAAYEQYF. The CDR3 DNA reads as TGTGCCAGCATTCGGACAGGGGCAGCGGCCTACGAGCAGTACTTC.

The chain carries TRBV5-4 and TRBJ2-2; TRBD2 agrees at 7 bases. V shed 4 bases and J 5 bases; nucleotides not matched to a gene: 11. This CDR3 comprises 16 residues. Germline CDR1 reads SGHNT; CDR2 reads YYREEE (reference sequence). CDR3: CASSGDYGSGTGELFF. DNA of the CDR3: TGTGCCAGCAGCGGGGACTATGGGTCCGGGACCGGGGAGCTGTTTTTT.

The rearrangement links TRBV5-8 to TRBJ2-2, with TRBD2 matching 8 bases. The V segment lost 2 bases and the J segment 0 bases; nucleotides outside the gene matches: 0. CDR3 length equals 15 residues. Germline values: CDR1 SGHTS, CDR2 YDEGEE. The CDR3 sequence is CASSFSGANTGELFF. Written as DNA, the CDR3 is TGTGCCAGCAGCTTTAGCGGGGCGAACACCGGGGAGCTGTTTTTT.

The gene calls are TRBV20-1 and TRBJ1-2; D perhaps matches TRBD1 (5 bases). Per germline, CDR1 DFQATT and CDR2 SNEGSKA (reference sequence). V was clipped by 3 bases and J by 8 bases, with 19 bases between them. CDR3 size: 14 residues. CDR3 protein: CSASLGTHSGGYTF. The CDR3 DNA reads TGCAGTGCTAGTCTTGGCACCCATTCAGGGGGCTACACCTTC.

This chain joins TRBV5-1 and TRBJ1-5, with TRBD1 identical over 9 bases. Per the germline V gene, CDR1 is SGHRS and CDR2 is YFSETQ. Trimming removed 0 bases from V and 7 bases from J; junction bases left unmatched: 5. There are 15 residues in the CDR3. The CDR3 here is CASSLGTGEGQPQHF. The CDR3 nucleotides read TGCGCCAGCAGCTTGGGGACAGGGGAGGGACAGCCCCAGCATTTT.

The chain joins TRBV2 to TRBJ1-1; 9 bases map to TRBD1. CDR3 length equals 18 residues. V trimming: 6 bases; J trimming: 4 bases; junction bases outside the gene matches: 18. Germline V lookup: CDR1 SNHLY, CDR2 FYNNEI. CDR3 in DNA: TGTGCCAGCAGCCCCGGGTGGGGACAGGGAAGGGTGGGCACTGAAGCTTTCTTT. The encoded protein is CASSPGWGQGRVGTEAFF.

The chain couples TRBV4-2 to TRBJ1-6, with D perhaps matching TRBD1 (5 bases). The length of the CDR3 is 18 residues. Germline V CDR1 and CDR2: LGHNA, YNFKEQ. Trimming took 0 bases from V and 7 from J, leaving 19 bases between them. The CDR3 coding sequence is TGTGCCAGCAGCCAAGAAGGGGCCAGGGTAGTGCTCAATTCACCCCTCCACTTT. It is translated as CASSQEGARVVLNSPLHF.

The genes are TRBV30 and TRBJ1-1; D uncertain. The CDR3 extends over 13 amino acids. Trimming removed 2 bases at V and 4 bases at J, with 11 bases between. CDR1 and CDR2 from the germline V gene are GTSNPN and SVGIG (reference sequence). The CDR3 loop is CAWSFGGVTEAFF. CDR3 coding DNA: TGTGCCTGGAGTTTCGGCGGGGTCACTGAAGCTTTCTTT.

This clone has just a few counts. This sequence joins TRBV3-1 (or the pseudogene TRBV3-2) and TRBJ1-1, with D perhaps TRBD1 (6 bases). CDR1 and CDR2 (germline): LGHDT, YNNKEL (reference sequence). V was cut by 0 bases and J by 0 bases, with 14 bases left in between. The CDR3 runs 17 residues. CDR3 nucleotide sequence: TGTGCCAGCAGCCAAGAATTAATGACAGGACTGAACACTGAAGCTTTCTTT. Translated, it gives CASSQELMTGLNTEAFF.

The V and J genes are TRBV9 and TRBJ2-1; D is possibly TRBD1 (6 bases). This CDR3 spans 15 amino acids. V lost 3 bases, J lost 0 bases, and 10 bases lay in between. Germline-derived CDR1 and CDR2 are SGDLS and YYNGEE. The CDR3 DNA sequence: TGTGCCAGCAGCGAAACAGGGAGCTCCTACAATGAGCAGTTCTTC. Protein sequence: CASSETGSSYNEQFF. Full variable domain (missing parts from reference TRBV9 and TRBJ2-1): DSGVTQTPKHLITATGQRVTLRCSPRSGDLSVYWYQQSLDQGLQFLIQYYNGEERAKGNILERFSAQQFPDLHSELNLSSLELGDSALYFCASSETGSSYNEQFFGPGTRLTVL.

The V gene is TRBV15, the J gene TRBJ2-2; 7 bases align to TRBD1. Germline lookup yields CDR1 LNHNV and CDR2 YYDKDF (reference sequence). This CDR3 is built from 15 residues. Trimming at V came to 5 bases and at J to 0 bases, leaving 3 bases not matched to a gene. The chain's CDR3 is CATSAQGANTGELFF. The DNA of the CDR3 is TGTGCCACCAGCGCCCAGGGGGCGAACACCGGGGAGCTGTTTTTT. The full variable domain, rest sourced from reference TRBV15 and TRBJ2-2, is DAMVIQNPRYQVTQFGKPVTLSCSQTLNHNVMYWYQQKSSQAPKLLFHYYDKDFNNEADTPDNFQSRRPNTSFCFLDIRSPGLGDTAMYLCATSAQGANTGELFFGEGSRLTVL.

J is TRBJ1-2 and V is TRBV5-1; tentative D call: TRBD1 (5 bases). Germline V gene data show CDR1 as SGHRS and CDR2 as YFSETQ. The CDR3 has 16 amino acids. V lost 0 bases to trimming and J lost 7 bases, with 19 bases between them. CDR3 nucleotides: TGCGCCAGCAGCTTGGCCGAAGGAGTAGTCCAGGGTGGCTACACCTTC. As protein: CASSLAEGVVQGGYTF.

The chain links TRBV7-9 to TRBJ1-1; 7 nucleotides align to TRBD1. The CDR3 runs 14 residues. Germline CDR1 reads SEHNR; CDR2 reads FQNEAQ (reference sequence). J lost 1 base, V lost 5 bases, and 4 bases had no gene match. CDR3 region: CASSPDRRNTEAFF. CDR3 coding DNA: TGTGCCAGCAGCCCGGACAGGCGGAACACTGAAGCTTTCTTT.

The chain employs TRBV30 and TRBJ2-3; TRBD1 is a possible D gene (6 bases). The germline gives CDR1 GTSNPN, CDR2 SVGIG (reference sequence). The CDR3 spans 14 residues. Trimming pared 2 bases from V and 4 bases from J, leaving 13 bases between. CDR3 nucleotides: TGTGCCTGGAGTCCCACAGGGTCGGCAGATACGCAGTATTTT. Its translation is CAWSPTGSADTQYF.

V and J are TRBV6-5 and TRBJ2-7; TRBD1 matches 8 bases. The germline V gene encodes CDR1 MNHEY and CDR2 SVGAGI. The CDR3 consists of 13 residues. V gave up 6 bases and J gave up 4 bases; unmatched junction bases: 5. This CDR3 reads CASRTGVGYEQYF. CDR3 in DNA: TGTGCCAGCAGGACAGGGGTGGGGTACGAGCAGTACTTC.

The V gene is TRBV18, the J gene TRBJ2-7; D is unclear. Germline loops: CDR1 KGHSH, CDR2 LQKENI. The CDR3 is 14 residues long. The V end lost 5 bases, the J end lost 2 bases, and 13 bases lay between the germline ends. The CDR3 DNA sequence: TGTGCCAGCTCAGGTACGGGTTCTCCCTACGAGCAGTACTTC. As protein: CASSGTGSPYEQYF.